This TCR beta chain is drawn from a study of shared clonotypes between healthy human individuals. Here immunoSEQ multiplex PCR was the method, and the copy in TCRdb shows in-frame clones only, minus some. Of a few million clones listed, 80% to 95% are singletons. The CDR3 spans 13 residues. The V end lost 7 bases, the J end lost 5 bases, and 11 bases lay between the germline ends. The germline V gene encodes CDR1 WSHSY and CDR2 SAAADI. The naive CD8 population came from CD45RO-negative cells selected for CCR7, without terminally differentiated effector memory CD45RA+ cells. Everyone who donated was a Caucasian adult who lived in Nashville, Tennessee.

V usage is TRBV10-2 and J usage is TRBJ2-2; D gene ambiguous. Sequencing was done on a sample of naive CD8+ T cells from PBMCs. This receptor was obtained from a man between 18 and 35 years old in good health. Some clones in this sample may be carry-over from other donors' samples. The CDR3: CASTPLKTGELFF. DNA of the CDR3: TGCGCCAGCACCCCCTTAAAGACCGGGGAGCTGTTTTTT.